The sequence of this TCR beta chain was determined in a study of T cell responses to AZD1222 COVID-19 vaccine. TCRdb's table, derived via immunoSEQ multiplex PCR, lists solely in-frame clones and lacks some. The sample shows around 66,000 clones, 70% to 90% of them seen only once. The source material was peripheral blood, sampled 28 days after the second dose of the MenACWY control vaccine. This TCR was sampled from an adult who received the MenACWY meningococcal vaccine as a control.

As DNA, the CDR3 is TGCAGCGTTGAAGAGGGGGGGTACAACGGGGAGCTGTTTTTT. Translating it yields CSVEEGGYNGELFF. This chain uses TRBV29-1 with TRBJ2-2, with 7 bases matching TRBD2. CDR3 length: 14 amino acids. Trimming removed 0 bases from V and 7 bases from J; junction bases left unmatched: 5. The germline V gene encodes CDR1 SQVTM and CDR2 ANQGSEA.